This T cell receptor (beta chain) was documented in a study of blood T cell repertoires in COVID-19. Study-level information: COVID-19 samples collected from the United States, Italy and Spain covered acute and convalescent phases.

Per the authors' pipeline: The authors estimated nucleated cell counts from reference gene primer amplification. The table came from immunoSEQ multiplex PCR; TCRdb's copy has only in-frame clones and leaves some out. The D gene and trimming were derived from the DNA, and the V and J assignments and clone size from that table. The sample includes fewer than 120,000 clones, over 65% of them seen just once. The sequencing input was peripheral blood. The clonotype comes from a woman at least 80 years old with acute or convalescent COVID-19.

The CDR3 loop is CASSWSGEFYGYTF. The CDR3 region has the DNA TGTGCCAGCAGCTGGTCAGGGGAGTTCTATGGCTACACCTTC. The J gene is TRBJ1-2, the V gene TRBV5-4, with a tentative D call TRBD1 (6 bases). This CDR3 has 14 amino acids. The germline V and J ends were trimmed by 3 bases and 4 bases, with 13 bases remaining between them. CDR1 and CDR2 (germline): SGHNT, YYREEE (reference sequence).